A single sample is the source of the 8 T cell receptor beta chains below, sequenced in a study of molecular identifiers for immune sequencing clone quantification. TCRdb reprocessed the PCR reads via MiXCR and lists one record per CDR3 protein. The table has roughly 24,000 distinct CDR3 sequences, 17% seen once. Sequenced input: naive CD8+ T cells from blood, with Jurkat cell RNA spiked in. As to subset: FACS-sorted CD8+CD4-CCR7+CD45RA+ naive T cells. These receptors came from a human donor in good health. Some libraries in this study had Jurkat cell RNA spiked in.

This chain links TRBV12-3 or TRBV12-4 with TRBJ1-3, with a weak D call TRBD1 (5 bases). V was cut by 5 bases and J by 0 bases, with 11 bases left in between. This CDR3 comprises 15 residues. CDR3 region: CASSPDSGSGNTIYF. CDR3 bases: TGTGCCAGCAGTCCAGACAGCGGCTCTGGAAACACCATATATTTT.

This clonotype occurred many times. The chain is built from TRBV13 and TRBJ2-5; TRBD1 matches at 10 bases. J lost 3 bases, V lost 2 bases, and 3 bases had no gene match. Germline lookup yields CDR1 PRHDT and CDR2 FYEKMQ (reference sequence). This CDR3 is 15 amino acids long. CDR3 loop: CASSLSGTGEETQYF. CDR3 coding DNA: TGTGCCAGCAGCTTAAGTGGGACAGGGGAAGAGACCCAGTACTTC.

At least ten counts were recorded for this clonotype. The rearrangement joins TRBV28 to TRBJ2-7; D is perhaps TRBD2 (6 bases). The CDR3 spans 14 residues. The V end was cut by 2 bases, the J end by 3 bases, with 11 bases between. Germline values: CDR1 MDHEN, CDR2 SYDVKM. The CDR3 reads CASSLRGSIYEQYF. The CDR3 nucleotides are TGTGCCAGCAGTTTACGGGGGAGCATCTACGAGCAGTACTTC.

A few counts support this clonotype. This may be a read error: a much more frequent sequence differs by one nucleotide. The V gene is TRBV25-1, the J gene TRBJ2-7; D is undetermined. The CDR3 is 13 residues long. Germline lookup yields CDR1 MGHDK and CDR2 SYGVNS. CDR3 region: CAGSEYLTYEQYF. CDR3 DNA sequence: TGTGCCGGCAGTGAATACCTGACCTACGAGCAGTACTTC.

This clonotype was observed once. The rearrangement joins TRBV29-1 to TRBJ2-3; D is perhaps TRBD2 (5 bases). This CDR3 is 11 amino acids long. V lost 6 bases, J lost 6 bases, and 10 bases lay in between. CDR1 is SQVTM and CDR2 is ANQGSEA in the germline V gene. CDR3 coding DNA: TGCAGCGTGCCGGGAAGGGATACGCAGTATTTT. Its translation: CSVPGRDTQYF.

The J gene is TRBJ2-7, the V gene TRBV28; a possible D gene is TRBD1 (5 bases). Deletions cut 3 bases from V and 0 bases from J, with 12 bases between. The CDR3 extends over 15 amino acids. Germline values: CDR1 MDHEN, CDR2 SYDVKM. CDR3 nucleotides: TGTGCCAGCAGTTTTAGGGGCCACCTCTCCTACGAGCAGTACTTC. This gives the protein CASSFRGHLSYEQYF.

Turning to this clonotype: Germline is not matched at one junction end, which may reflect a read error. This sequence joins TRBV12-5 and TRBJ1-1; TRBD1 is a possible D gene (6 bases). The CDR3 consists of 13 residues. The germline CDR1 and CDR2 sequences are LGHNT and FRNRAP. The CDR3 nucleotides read TGTTCTAGTGGTTTGAGAGGGGGCACTGAAGCTTTCTTT. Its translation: CSSGLRGGTEAFF.

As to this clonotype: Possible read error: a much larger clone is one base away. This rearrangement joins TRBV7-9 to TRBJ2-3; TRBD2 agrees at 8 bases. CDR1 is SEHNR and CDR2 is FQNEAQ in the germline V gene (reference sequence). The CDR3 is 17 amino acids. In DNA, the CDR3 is TGTGCCAGCAGCGAGGGACGGGAGGGCCCCAGCATAGATACGCAGTATTTT. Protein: CASSEGREGPSIDTQYF. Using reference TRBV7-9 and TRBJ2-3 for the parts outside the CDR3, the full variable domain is DTGVSQNPRHKITKRGQNVTFRCDPISEHNRLYWYRQTLGQGPEFLTYFQNEAQLEKSRLLSDRFSAERPKGSFSTLEIQRTEQGDSAMYLCASSEGREGPSIDTQYFGPGTRLTVL.